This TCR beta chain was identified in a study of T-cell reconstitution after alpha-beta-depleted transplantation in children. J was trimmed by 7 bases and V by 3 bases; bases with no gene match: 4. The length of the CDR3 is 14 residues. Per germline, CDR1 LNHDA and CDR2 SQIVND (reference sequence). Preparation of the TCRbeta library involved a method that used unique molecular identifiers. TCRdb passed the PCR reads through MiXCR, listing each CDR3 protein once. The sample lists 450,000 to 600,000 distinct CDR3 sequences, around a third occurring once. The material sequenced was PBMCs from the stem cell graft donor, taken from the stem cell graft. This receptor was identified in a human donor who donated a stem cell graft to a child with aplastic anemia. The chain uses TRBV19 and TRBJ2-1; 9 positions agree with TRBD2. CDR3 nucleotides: TGTGCCAGTAGTATCCTGAGCGGGGGGAATGAGCAGTTCTTC. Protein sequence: CASSILSGGNEQFF.